Each of the 23 T cell receptor beta chains below was sequenced from the same sample in a study of cytomegalovirus exposure and HLA in healthy donors. Primers included in the PCR were 60 Vbeta and 13 Jbeta primers. TCRdb's copy holds only in-frame clones and misses some; the assay was immunoSEQ multiplex PCR. The sample yields around 130,000 clones, 83% seen once. The sample was PBMCs. These receptors came from a girl aged 2 to 10 in good health and CMV-seronegative.

The chain employs TRBV28 and TRBJ2-3; D is uncertain. In germline, CDR1 is MDHEN, CDR2 SYDVKM. V gave up 5 bases and J gave up 0 bases, with 9 bases separating them. The CDR3 extends over 14 amino acids. The CDR3 DNA sequence: TGTGCCAGCAGTGAATACGGGAGCACAGATACGCAGTATTTT. Residues: CASSEYGSTDTQYF.

The rearrangement joins TRBV27 to TRBJ2-7; 14 nucleotides line up with TRBD2. Germline trimming cut 5 bases from V and 6 bases from J; bases unmatched to any gene: 9. Germline CDR1 is MNHEY and CDR2 is SMNVEV (reference sequence). The CDR3 has 16 residues. Written as DNA, the CDR3 is TGTGCCAGCAGTATCCGGACTAGCGGGGGGCCCCTCGAGCAGTACTTC. Its protein is CASSIRTSGGPLEQYF.

The chain uses TRBV30 and TRBJ2-3; 11 bases align to TRBD2. Trimming took 0 bases from V and 3 from J; bases not matched to a gene: 8. CDR1 and CDR2 (germline): GTSNPN, SVGIG (reference sequence). The CDR3 sequence is 17 residues long. As DNA, the CDR3 is TGTGCCTGGAGTGTGTTAAGGACTAGCGGGTGGACAGATACGCAGTATTTT. This sequence encodes CAWSVLRTSGWTDTQYF.

The rearrangement joins TRBV19 to TRBJ2-5; TRBD1 is a possible D gene (5 bases). The CDR3 sequence is 16 residues long. Germline V gene lookup returns CDR1 LNHDA and CDR2 SQIVND (reference sequence). With 7 bases removed from V and 4 bases from J, the gap between germline ends came to 22 bases. As DNA, the CDR3 is TGTGCCAGTAAGAAAGAGCCAGGGTCACTGGCAGAGACCCAGTACTTC. Translation: CASKKEPGSLAETQYF. The variable domain in full, completed from reference TRBV19 and TRBJ2-5, reads DGGITQSPKYLFRKEGQNVTLSCEQNLNHDAMYWYRQDPGQGLRLIYYSQIVNDFQKGDIAEGYSVSREKKESFPLTVTSAQKNPTAFYLCASKKEPGSLAETQYFGPGTRLLVL.

The rearrangement joins TRBV9 to TRBJ2-7; D perhaps matches TRBD1 (6 bases). The CDR3 length is 14 residues. V lost 0 bases and J lost 5, with 12 bases in between. Germline V CDR1 and CDR2: SGDLS, YYNGEE. The CDR3 spells CASSVGTGIHEQYF. For the CDR3, the DNA is TGTGCCAGCAGCGTAGGCACAGGGATCCACGAGCAGTACTTC.

The rearrangement uses TRBV14 and TRBJ2-7; TRBD1 aligns across 10 bases. V lost 5 bases and J lost 5; bases outside the gene matches: 9. The CDR3 runs to 15 residues. The germline CDR1 and CDR2 sequences are SGHDN and FVKESK. The CDR3 coding sequence is TGTGCCAGCAGCACGCGACCGGGACAGGGGAACGAGCAGTACTTC. This sequence encodes CASSTRPGQGNEQYF.

The chain employs TRBV30 and TRBJ1-3, with D maybe TRBD1 (6 bases). CDR1 and CDR2 (germline): GTSNPN, SVGIG (reference sequence). This CDR3 is 17 amino acids long. Trimming removed 0 bases from V and 1 base from J, with 16 bases in between. CDR3 coding DNA: TGTGCCTGGAGTGTATGGGGTAGGGGGGGTTCTGGAAACACCATATATTTT. This codes for CAWSVWGRGGSGNTIYF. Together with reference TRBV30 and TRBJ1-3, the CDR3 gives the full variable domain: SQTIHQWPATLVQPVGSPLSLECTVEGTSNPNLYWYRQAAGRGLQLLFYSVGIGQISSEVPQNLSASRPQDRQFILSSKKLLLSDSGFYLCAWSVWGRGGSGNTIYFGEGSWLTVV.

V and J are TRBV29-1 and TRBJ1-2; TRBD1 is a possible D gene (5 bases). The CDR3 spans 13 residues. Germline CDR1 and CDR2: SQVTM and ANQGSEA. V lost 5 bases and J 3 bases, leaving 13 bases between the germline ends. The CDR3 here is CSVPRGYDYGYTF. The CDR3, as DNA: TGCAGCGTTCCCCGGGGGTACGACTATGGCTACACCTTC.

V usage is TRBV2 and J usage is TRBJ2-5; 11 positions agree with TRBD1. Looked up from germline, CDR1 is SNHLY and CDR2 is FYNNEI. The CDR3 contains 15 residues. V shed 4 bases and J 7 bases; nucleotides not matched to a gene: 8. CDR3 nucleotide sequence: TGTGCCAGCAGTGGGACAGGGGGCCGTCCGGTGACCCAGTACTTC. This encodes CASSGTGGRPVTQYF.

This chain connects TRBV19 to TRBJ2-1; 10 nucleotides align to TRBD2. The CDR3 has 19 residues. In germline, CDR1 is LNHDA, CDR2 SQIVND (reference sequence). The ends lost 2 bases at V and 4 bases at J; junction bases unmatched: 14. In DNA form, the CDR3 reads TGTGCCAGTAGTATACGACGGACTAGCGGCTTCTGGGCTTACAATGAGCAGTTCTTC. Residues: CASSIRRTSGFWAYNEQFF.

The gene calls are TRBV2 and TRBJ2-7; TRBD2 agrees at 12 bases. Germline V gene data show CDR1 as SNHLY and CDR2 as FYNNEI. CDR3 size: 15 residues. The J segment lost 4 bases and the V segment lost 6 bases, leaving 7 bases of the junction unmatched. CDR3 sequence: CASSPTSGRVYEQYF. The CDR3 DNA follows: TGTGCCAGCAGCCCGACTAGCGGGAGAGTATACGAGCAGTACTTC.

This clone was counted a few times. V gene TRBV10-2 combines with J gene TRBJ2-5; 7 bases agree with TRBD1. The V gene's germline CDR1 is WSHSY and CDR2 SAAADI. This CDR3 is 13 amino acids long. V shed 5 bases and J 2 bases; nucleotides not matched to a gene: 2. The CDR3 region is CASSQDRQETQYF. The DNA of the CDR3 is TGCGCCAGCAGTCAGGACAGGCAAGAGACCCAGTACTTC.

The chain joins TRBV15 to TRBJ2-7; 9 positions match TRBD1. The CDR3 loop spans 14 amino acids. Per germline, CDR1 LNHNV and CDR2 YYDKDF (reference sequence). V dropped 1 base and J dropped 7; count of bases not matched to a gene: 5. The CDR3 reads CATSRVQGAGEQYF. CDR3 coding DNA: TGTGCCACCAGCAGAGTACAGGGGGCTGGAGAGCAGTACTTC.

V gene TRBV7-9 combines with J gene TRBJ2-1, with 8 bases identical to TRBD2. This CDR3 contains 13 residues. With 3 bases clipped from V and 9 bases from J, the junction kept 4 bases outside the gene matches. Germline CDR1 SEHNR, CDR2 FQNEAQ (reference sequence). CDR3 in DNA: TGTGCCAGCAGCTTCCAGCGGGAGACTGAGCAGTTCTTC. Its protein product is CASSFQRETEQFF.

This clone was counted between two and nine times. This sequence joins TRBV2 and TRBJ2-1, with 15 nucleotides matching TRBD2. The CDR3 is 17 residues long. Unmatched junction bases numbered 14, after V lost 10 bases and J lost 7 bases. The germline V gene encodes CDR1 SNHLY and CDR2 FYNNEI. CDR3 loop: CATTKRTSGGAWNEQFF. The CDR3 nucleotides read TGTGCCACCACTAAAAGGACTAGCGGGGGGGCCTGGAATGAGCAGTTCTTC.

The chain combines TRBV4-1 with TRBJ2-2; unclear D gene. The CDR3 is 16 residues long. CDR1 and CDR2 from the germline V gene are MGHRA and YSYEKL. Trimming shortened V by 4 bases and J by 3 bases, and 15 bases separated the two germline ends. CDR3 protein: CASSLDVVMDTGELFF. In nucleotides, the CDR3 is TGCGCCAGCAGCCTTGATGTAGTTATGGACACCGGGGAGCTGTTTTTT.

V gene TRBV10-3 combines with J gene TRBJ1-1; tentative D call: TRBD1 (6 bases). CDR1 and CDR2 from the germline V gene are ENHRY and SYGVKD. This CDR3 has 15 residues. Trimming removed 3 bases from V and 0 bases from J, with 11 bases in between. The CDR3 sequence is CAISELGALNTEAFF. The CDR3 DNA follows: TGTGCCATCAGTGAATTGGGGGCACTGAACACTGAAGCTTTCTTT.

V is TRBV5-1 and J is TRBJ2-7, with no clear D. There are 13 residues in the CDR3. V lost 0 bases and J lost 3, with 7 bases in between. CDR1 SGHRS and CDR2 YFSETQ come from the germline V gene. CDR3 sequence reads: CASSLESVYEQYF. The CDR3, as DNA: TGCGCCAGCAGCTTGGAGTCAGTCTACGAGCAGTACTTC.

This clone was seen a handful of times. The V and J genes are TRBV6-1 and TRBJ2-7; 8 nucleotides match TRBD1. The CDR3 has 12 amino acids. V gave up 6 bases and J gave up 9 bases; unmatched junction bases: 7. Germline V gene data show CDR1 as MNHNS and CDR2 as SASEGT. CDR3 coding DNA: TGTGCCAGCAGAGCGACAGGGGCTGTGCAGTACTTC. This translates into CASRATGAVQYF.

The chain couples TRBV5-4 to TRBJ2-1, with D possibly TRBD2 on 6 matching bases. Trimming took off 4 bases at V and 2 bases at J, with 16 bases between the two ends. Per germline, CDR1 SGHNT and CDR2 YYREEE (reference sequence). The CDR3 has 16 amino acids. CDR3 amino acids: CASSTAPGLAYNEQFF. The DNA for the CDR3 is TGTGCCAGCAGCACCGCCCCGGGACTGGCCTACAATGAGCAGTTCTTC.

The V gene is TRBV6-4, the J gene TRBJ2-7, with TRBD2 as a possible D gene (6 bases). V lost 9 bases and J lost 2, with 17 bases in between. The length of the CDR3 is 14 residues. Germline values: CDR1 MRHNA, CDR2 SNTAGT. CDR3 DNA: TGTGCCAGAAAGCTTAGCGGTGTTACCTACGAGCAGTACTTC. Amino acids: CARKLSGVTYEQYF.

The V and J genes are TRBV7-9 and TRBJ2-4; D is perhaps TRBD2 (5 bases). This CDR3 is built from 13 residues. Germline lookup yields CDR1 SEHNR and CDR2 FQNEAQ (reference sequence). V lost 3 bases, J lost 6 bases, and 9 bases lay in between. CDR3 sequence reads: CASSFSAGNIQYF. The CDR3 DNA sequence: TGTGCCAGCAGCTTTAGCGCGGGAAACATTCAGTACTTC.

This sequence joins TRBV29-1 and TRBJ2-1, with TRBD1 matching 9 bases. V dropped 3 bases and J dropped 5; count of bases not matched to a gene: 11. The CDR3 spans 16 residues. The germline V gene encodes CDR1 SQVTM and CDR2 ANQGSEA. The CDR3 protein is CSVDDTGTGQDNEQFF. The DNA for the CDR3 is TGCAGCGTTGACGATACAGGGACAGGGCAAGACAATGAGCAGTTCTTC.